This is a list of T cell receptor beta chains from one sample in a study of shared clonotypes between healthy human individuals. Clones were read by immunoSEQ multiplex PCR, and TCRdb kept only the in-frame ones, dropping some. Counted here are 500,000 or so clones, roughly 95% occurring once; the ten biggest clones make up around 0.066%. The material sequenced was naive CD4+ T cells sorted from blood. These receptors were collected from a woman in her twenties or thirties in good health. Both conserved end residues are part of each CDR3. The order of the fields is D gene, J gene, V gene, CDR3 protein, CDR3 DNA. D genes are given only for firm matches.

d_gene: -; j_gene: TRBJ2-7; v_gene: TRBV6-1; CDR3aa: CASSEQGLTPYEQYF; CDR3nt: TGTGCCAGCAGCGAACAGGGCCTTACCCCCTACGAGCAGTACTTC
d_gene: -; j_gene: TRBJ2-1; v_gene: TRBV4-1; CDR3aa: CASSQDPGDARTEQFF; CDR3nt: TGCGCCAGCAGCCAAGATCCTGGGGACGCGCGAACTGAGCAGTTCTTC
d_gene: TRBD2; j_gene: TRBJ2-1; v_gene: TRBV27; CDR3aa: CASSLRLAGAYNEQFF; CDR3nt: TGTGCCAGCAGTTTACGACTAGCGGGTGCCTACAATGAGCAGTTCTTC
d_gene: -; j_gene: TRBJ2-7; v_gene: TRBV10-3; CDR3aa: CAIAGSQSSYEQYF; CDR3nt: TGTGCCATAGCAGGGTCCCAGAGCTCCTACGAGCAGTACTTC
d_gene: -; j_gene: TRBJ1-1; v_gene: TRBV28; CDR3aa: CASTAGGFQGTEAFF; CDR3nt: TGTGCCAGCACTGCTGGGGGGTTCCAGGGGACTGAAGCTTTCTTT
d_gene: -; j_gene: TRBJ2-3; v_gene: TRBV7-9; CDR3aa: CASSTRITDTQYF; CDR3nt: TGTGCCAGCAGCACTAGAATCACAGATACGCAGTATTTT
d_gene: TRBD2; j_gene: TRBJ2-7; v_gene: TRBV5-6; CDR3aa: CASSRGLAGSSYEQYF; CDR3nt: TGTGCCAGCAGCAGAGGACTAGCGGGAAGCTCCTACGAGCAGTACTTC
d_gene: -; j_gene: TRBJ2-3; v_gene: TRBV7-6; CDR3aa: CASGRGRTDTQYF; CDR3nt: TGTGCCAGCGGACGGGGAAGGACAGATACGCAGTATTTT
d_gene: -; j_gene: TRBJ1-2; v_gene: TRBV28; CDR3aa: CASTRGTQNYGYTF; CDR3nt: TGTGCCAGCACCCGAGGGACTCAGAACTATGGCTACACCTTC
d_gene: -; j_gene: TRBJ2-2; v_gene: TRBV6-5; CDR3aa: CASSYSTPNTGELFF; CDR3nt: TGTGCCAGCAGTTACTCGACCCCGAACACCGGGGAGCTGTTTTTT
d_gene: TRBD2; j_gene: TRBJ2-5; v_gene: TRBV7-8; CDR3aa: CASSSGPKSGNLRETQYF; CDR3nt: TGTGCCAGCAGCTCTGGACCTAAAAGCGGGAACTTACGCGAGACCCAGTACTTC
d_gene: -; j_gene: TRBJ2-1; v_gene: TRBV7-8; CDR3aa: CASSAQTTRNEQFF; CDR3nt: TGTGCCAGCAGCGCCCAGACTACGCGCAATGAGCAGTTCTTC
d_gene: TRBD1; j_gene: TRBJ2-2; v_gene: TRBV28; CDR3aa: CASEDREDTGELFF; CDR3nt: TGTGCCAGCGAGGACAGGGAGGACACCGGGGAGCTGTTTTTT
d_gene: -; j_gene: TRBJ2-3; v_gene: TRBV19; CDR3aa: CASIITGKQRSTDTQYF; CDR3nt: TGTGCCAGTATCATCACGGGCAAACAAAGGAGCACAGATACGCAGTATTTT
d_gene: -; j_gene: TRBJ2-3; v_gene: TRBV7-7; CDR3aa: CASSLLEGDTQYF; CDR3nt: TGTGCCAGCAGCTTACTTGAGGGGGATACGCAGTATTTT
d_gene: -; j_gene: TRBJ2-2; v_gene: TRBV7-8; CDR3aa: CASSVRATGPNTGELFF; CDR3nt: TGTGCCAGCAGCGTCAGAGCAACAGGACCTAACACCGGGGAGCTGTTTTTT
d_gene: -; j_gene: TRBJ1-1; v_gene: TRBV4-1; CDR3aa: CASSQEGVTEAFF; CDR3nt: TGCGCCAGCAGCCAAGAGGGGGTCACTGAAGCTTTCTTT
d_gene: TRBD2; j_gene: TRBJ2-7; v_gene: TRBV7-8; CDR3aa: CASSLRAGVHYEQYF; CDR3nt: TGTGCCAGCAGCTTAAGAGCGGGAGTTCACTACGAGCAGTACTTC
d_gene: TRBD2; j_gene: TRBJ2-5; v_gene: TRBV28; CDR3aa: CASSSIKLAGRGETQYF; CDR3nt: TGTGCCAGCAGTTCTATAAAACTAGCGGGAAGGGGAGAGACCCAGTACTTC
d_gene: -; j_gene: TRBJ2-1; v_gene: TRBV15; CDR3aa: CATSGRAGTLNTEQFF; CDR3nt: TGTGCCACCAGCGGGCGCGCCGGGACCCTCAACACTGAGCAGTTCTTC
d_gene: -; j_gene: TRBJ2-2; v_gene: TRBV11-2; CDR3aa: CATVKAANTGELFF; CDR3nt: TGTGCCACCGTCAAGGCGGCGAACACCGGGGAGCTGTTTTTT
d_gene: TRBD1; j_gene: TRBJ1-2; v_gene: TRBV14; CDR3aa: CASSPTGIYGYTF; CDR3nt: TGTGCCAGCAGCCCGACAGGGATCTATGGCTACACCTTC
d_gene: -; j_gene: TRBJ2-4; v_gene: TRBV6-1; CDR3aa: CASSAGTLIAKNIQYF; CDR3nt: TGTGCCAGCAGTGCTGGGACACTGATAGCCAAAAACATTCAGTACTTC
d_gene: -; j_gene: TRBJ1-5; v_gene: TRBV19; CDR3aa: CASSKVLGGNQPQHF; CDR3nt: TGTGCCAGTAGTAAGGTTTTGGGGGGCAATCAGCCCCAGCATTTT
d_gene: -; j_gene: TRBJ2-7; v_gene: TRBV5-1; CDR3aa: CASRWLASSYEQYF; CDR3nt: TGCGCCAGCAGATGGCTAGCTAGTTCCTACGAGCAGTACTTC
d_gene: TRBD1; j_gene: TRBJ1-4; v_gene: TRBV7-8; CDR3aa: CASSLTGRSEKLFF; CDR3nt: TGTGCCAGCAGCCTGACAGGGAGATCTGAAAAACTGTTTTTT
d_gene: TRBD2; j_gene: TRBJ2-3; v_gene: TRBV7-9; CDR3aa: CASSPRTSGVLTDTQYF; CDR3nt: TGTGCCAGCAGCCCCAGGACTAGCGGGGTACTCACAGATACGCAGTATTTT
d_gene: TRBD2; j_gene: TRBJ2-1; v_gene: TRBV7-9; CDR3aa: CASRKGTSGNEQFF; CDR3nt: TGTGCCAGCCGCAAAGGGACTAGCGGCAATGAGCAGTTCTTC
d_gene: -; j_gene: TRBJ2-1; v_gene: TRBV6-1; CDR3aa: CASSEEESAPGSYNEQFF; CDR3nt: TGTGCCAGCAGTGAAGAAGAGAGTGCCCCCGGGTCCTACAATGAGCAGTTCTTC
d_gene: -; j_gene: TRBJ2-3; v_gene: TRBV27; CDR3aa: CASSLRLTSTDTQYF; CDR3nt: TGTGCCAGCAGTTTACGTTTGACTAGCACAGATACGCAGTATTTT
d_gene: -; j_gene: TRBJ2-7; v_gene: TRBV7-9; CDR3aa: CASSLSAGSYEQYF; CDR3nt: TGTGCCAGCAGCTTATCGGCAGGCAGCTACGAGCAGTACTTC
d_gene: -; j_gene: TRBJ2-7; v_gene: TRBV5-1; CDR3aa: CASSGGSLGSSYEQYF; CDR3nt: TGCGCCAGCAGCGGGGGGTCCCTGGGAAGCTCCTACGAGCAGTACTTC
d_gene: TRBD1; j_gene: TRBJ2-7; v_gene: TRBV4-1; CDR3aa: CASSQDGTGGDLSYEQYF; CDR3nt: TGCGCCAGCAGCCAAGACGGGACAGGGGGCGATCTGTCCTACGAGCAGTACTTC
d_gene: TRBD1; j_gene: TRBJ1-1; v_gene: TRBV4-1; CDR3aa: CASSHPSGPGGVNTEAFF; CDR3nt: TGCGCCAGCAGCCACCCCTCGGGGCCAGGGGGCGTGAACACTGAAGCTTTCTTT
d_gene: TRBD2; j_gene: TRBJ2-1; v_gene: TRBV11-3; CDR3aa: CASSLDPNGRVFF; CDR3nt: TGTGCCAGCAGCTTAGATCCTAACGGGAGGGTGTTCTTC
d_gene: -; j_gene: TRBJ1-2; v_gene: TRBV11-2; CDR3aa: CASSPGGEPYGYTF; CDR3nt: TGTGCCAGCAGCCCCGGAGGGGAGCCTTACGGCTACACCTTC
d_gene: TRBD2; j_gene: TRBJ2-5; v_gene: TRBV5-1; CDR3aa: CASSLASGSGAETQYF; CDR3nt: TGCGCCAGCAGCTTGGCCAGCGGGAGCGGTGCGGAGACCCAGTACTTC
d_gene: -; j_gene: TRBJ2-2; v_gene: TRBV5-1; CDR3aa: CASSLVGRVGGSGELFF; CDR3nt: TGCGCCAGCAGCTTGGTTGGCCGCGTTGGGGGCTCCGGGGAGCTGTTTTTT
d_gene: -; j_gene: TRBJ1-1; v_gene: TRBV28; CDR3aa: CASSFRQGRTEAFF; CDR3nt: TGTGCCAGCAGTTTTCGCCAGGGCAGGACTGAAGCTTTCTTT
d_gene: -; j_gene: TRBJ2-1; v_gene: TRBV11-3; CDR3aa: CASSSLPVYNEQFF; CDR3nt: TGTGCCAGCAGCTCCCTCCCGGTCTACAATGAGCAGTTCTTC
d_gene: TRBD1; j_gene: TRBJ2-7; v_gene: TRBV28; CDR3aa: CASSPHLWDSYEQYF; CDR3nt: TGTGCCAGCAGTCCCCACCTTTGGGACAGCTACGAGCAGTACTTC
d_gene: -; j_gene: TRBJ2-2; v_gene: TRBV25-1; CDR3aa: CASNGQLNTGELFF; CDR3nt: TGTGCCAGCAATGGACAATTGAACACCGGGGAGCTGTTTTTT
d_gene: -; j_gene: TRBJ2-3; v_gene: TRBV5-1; CDR3aa: CASSPGQGGAQYF; CDR3nt: TGCGCCAGCAGCCCTGGTCAGGGGGGCGCGCAGTATTTT